This entry concerns a single TCR beta chain. No cognate antigen has been identified for it. Qualities for individual bases were not recorded, and no much larger clone is one base off. This sample is part of a study of blood T cell repertoires in COVID-19 (TCRdb year 2020). Regarding the complete study: Samples covering the acute and convalescent phases of COVID-19 were provided by collaborators in the United States, Italy and Spain. The repertoires were released in a freely available public database intended as a resource for research on the immune response to SARS-CoV-2. Deeply sampled blood TCRbeta repertoires from subjects exposed to, actively infected with, or recovered from COVID-19 were included in the dataset. Samples were obtained from the ongoing ImmuneRACE study (first 160 participants) and from over 1,000 subjects provided by 6 global collaborators. Nearly every sample came with metadata listing a de-identified subject ID, COVID-19 status, age in years and sex. The material from the prospective study consisted of cDNA or gDNA derived from T cells, B-cell-depleted T cells, or PBMCs. Where available, HLA class I and class II types were obtained from metadata supplied by the sample provider rather than from assay-based typing. What the work shows at the level of the full study, not this receptor alone: The amount of clinical and demographic metadata varied by source and participant and was provided uncurated.

The collaborating institutions used their own protocols to collect whole blood in K2EDTA tubes. For TCRbeta analysis, collaborators shipped samples as frozen whole blood, isolated PBMCs, or DNA extracted from either of those sample types. The CDR3 runs 11 amino acids, cysteine and phenylalanine included. The read is trimmed to its CDR3 DNA, 33 bases read in frame from base 1. V is reduced by 3 bases and J by 4 bases, leaving a spacing of 5 bases between them. According to the germline V gene (reference sequence), CDR1 reads DFQATT and CDR2 reads SNEGSKA. The immunoSEQ Assay, a bias-controlled multiplex PCR, was used to amplify TCRbeta CDR3 regions from genomic DNA. The paper's processing steps were these. Nucleated cell counts per sample were estimated from amplification of reference gene primers within the assay. To quantify the absolute abundance of each unique TCRbeta CDR3 rearrangement, sequence reads were collapsed and filtered. For each sample, productive Simpson clonality was calculated by taking the square root of Simpson's diversity index across productive rearrangements. In TCRdb, the immuneACCESS table is reduced to in-frame sequences with V and J assigned. These tables do not hold every clone; where another copy was compared, an unresolved V gene accounts for under half, and the others remain unexplained. Clonal size and the V and J genes are those of that table, whereas D and trimming came from the DNA. The sample table lists about 100,000 clones, just under 80% of them with a count of one. The ten largest clonotypes hold approximately 30% of the sample.

Sequenced input: peripheral blood. The sequence joins TRBV20-1 to TRBJ2-3; no D gene call is confident. This TCR came from a man in his 70s with active or convalescent COVID-19. The CDR3 region: CSASQADTQYF. DNA sequence: TGCAGTGCTAGTCAGGCAGATACGCAGTATTTT.